Listed below are T cell receptor beta chains from one sample, sequenced in a study of blood T cells in healthy people across ages. One entry per CDR3 protein, called by TCRdb with MiXCR from the 5' RACE reads. The sample includes about 900,000 distinct CDR3 sequences, less than 80% seen only once; the top ten take 25% to 30%. Sequencing was carried out using blood. All receptors come from a man between 25 and 39 years old in good health. CDR3s include the opening cysteine and the closing phenylalanine or tryptophan. Each record gives: clone size, D gene, V gene, J gene, CDR3 DNA, CDR3 protein. A D gene is named only where the DNA matches it firmly. Size is omitted from some rows. Given values are once, few, many or a class for expanded clones.

>few|-|TRBV28|TRBJ1-2
TGTGCCAGCAGTTTTATTGTTCGCAGGGGCCCCTATGGCTACACCTTC
CASSFIVRRGPYGYTF
>-|TRBD1|TRBV7-8|TRBJ1-5
TGTGCCAGCAGCCGCGACAGGGTCAATCAGCCCCAGCATTTT
CASSRDRVNQPQHF
>-|-|TRBV15|TRBJ1-1
TGTGCCACCACGGGACACACAAACACTGAAGCTTTCTTT
CATTGHTNTEAFF
>-|-|TRBV13|TRBJ1-6
TGTGCCAGCAGCTTAGGCCTAAACCGGAGGTCACCCCTCCACTTT
CASSLGLNRRSPLHF
>-|-|TRBV6-6|TRBJ2-6
TGTGCCAGCAGTTACGGGCGGGGACACTCTGGGGCCAACGTCCTGACTTTC
CASSYGRGHSGANVLTF
>-|TRBD1|TRBV4-2|TRBJ1-5
TGTGCCAGCAGCCACCCGACGGGACAGGGACCTCAGCCCCAGCATTTT
CASSHPTGQGPQPQHF
>-|TRBD1|TRBV4-3|TRBJ1-2
TGCGCCAGCAGCCAAGAAACGGACAGGGGCTATGGCTACACCTTC
CASSQETDRGYGYTF
>-|TRBD1|TRBV12-3/TRBV12-4|TRBJ1-1
TGTGCCAGCAGACGCGCCACCGACAGGGCCACTGAAGCTTTCTTT
CASRRATDRATEAFF
>-|TRBD1|TRBV6-5|TRBJ2-2
TGTGCCAGCAGTTACTCGGGACAGGCGGGCGGGGAGCTGTTTTTT
CASSYSGQAGGELFF
>few|-|TRBV5-1|TRBJ2-7
TGCGCCAGCAGCTTGAGGCAGCCGAGCTACGAGCAGTACTTC
CASSLRQPSYEQYF
>-|TRBD2|TRBV7-2|TRBJ2-1
TGTGCCAGCAGCTTCTATGGGAAAAGCGGGGGGCCCCACAATGAGCAGTTCTTC
CASSFYGKSGGPHNEQFF
>-|-|TRBV9|TRBJ2-7
TGTGCCAGCAGCGTAGGAGGGGGGGCTGGGGACGAGCAGTACTTC
CASSVGGGAGDEQYF
>-|-|TRBV15|TRBJ1-4
TGTGCCACCAGCCCGCAGGGAAGGTTTGAAGAAAAACTGTTTTTT
CATSPQGRFEEKLFF
>-|-|TRBV6-1|TRBJ2-5
TGTGCCAGCAGTGAACTGGGCGGAGAGACCCAGTACTTC
CASSELGGETQYF
>-|-|TRBV18|TRBJ2-1
TGTGCCAGCTCACCAATCGAGGGGGTTTACAATGAGCAGTTCTTC
CASSPIEGVYNEQFF
>few|-|TRBV28|TRBJ1-2
TGTGCCAGCAGTTTTGAGTTACAGGGAGGTCGAGGCTACACCTTC
CASSFELQGGRGYTF
>-|-|TRBV14|TRBJ1-1
TGTGCCAGCAGCCAGGGGTGGACTGAAGCTTTCTTT
CASSQGWTEAFF